The TCR beta chain under discussion was sequenced for a study of PD-L1 blockade in urothelial cancer. The V end was cut by 0 bases, the J end by 3 bases, with 10 bases between. Germline V gene sequence: CDR1 SGHNT, CDR2 YENEEA. The CDR3 sequence is 15 residues long. TCRdb's table, derived via immunoSEQ multiplex PCR, lists solely in-frame clones and lacks some. The data hold about 49,000 clones, with about 90% observed a single time. The clonotype comes from a man between 60 and 70 years old with urothelial cancer. Sequencing used PBMCs, obtained around atezolizumab (anti-PD-L1) treatment. The chain combines TRBV11-3 with TRBJ2-3, with D perhaps matching TRBD2 (5 bases). CDR3 sequence reads: CASSLDPGGTDTQYF. DNA for the CDR3: TGTGCCAGCAGCTTAGATCCCGGCGGGACAGATACGCAGTATTTT. Combining the CDR3 with reference TRBV11-3 and TRBJ2-3 gives the whole variable domain EAGVVQSPRYKIIEKKQPVAFWCNPISGHNTLYWYLQNLGQGPELLIRYENEEAVDDSQLPKDRFSAERLKGVDSTLKIQPAELGDSAVYLCASSLDPGGTDTQYFGPGTRLTVL.